What follows are 21 T cell receptor beta chains derived from one specimen sequenced in a study of T cell repertoires in cytomegalovirus infection. Each CDR3 protein gets one entry after TCRdb re-called the reads with MiXCR. The data show about 450,000 distinct CDR3 sequences, approximately 31% seen once. The specimen sequenced was PBMCs. Receptors originate from a human donor in good health (CMV status not recorded). Some clones in this sample may be carry-over from other donors' samples.

This clonotype has a handful of counts. The genes are TRBV19 and TRBJ1-1; 9 nucleotides match TRBD1. Trimming removed 3 bases from V and 3 bases from J; junction bases left unmatched: 2. The CDR3 contains 14 residues. Germline V CDR1 and CDR2: LNHDA, SQIVND (reference sequence). CDR3 bases: TGTGCCAGTAGTATGCGACAGGGGGACACTGAAGCTTTCTTT. This sequence encodes CASSMRQGDTEAFF.

This clonotype was detected ten times or more. V usage is TRBV6-1 and J usage is TRBJ2-6; TRBD2 matches at 8 bases. Trimming took 6 bases from V and 0 from J; bases not matched to a gene: 7. The CDR3 consists of 17 residues. CDR1 and CDR2 from the germline V gene are MNHNS and SASEGT. The CDR3, as DNA: TGTGCCAGCAGCCCTCCACGGGGGGGCTCTGGGGCCAACGTCCTGACTTTC. Protein product: CASSPPRGGSGANVLTF.

This chain connects TRBV20-1 to TRBJ2-3; 7 bases are a match to TRBD1. The CDR3 is 15 amino acids. Unmatched junction bases numbered 5, after V lost 2 bases and J lost 0 bases. In germline, CDR1 is DFQATT, CDR2 SNEGSKA (reference sequence). Here the CDR3 reads CSARNRGVSTDTQYF. Written as DNA, the CDR3 is TGCAGTGCTAGAAACAGGGGAGTGAGCACAGATACGCAGTATTTT.

This clonotype has just one count. As DNA, the CDR3 is TGTGCCAGCAGCCAAGACCCGACAGGGTCCTACGAGCAGTACTTC. Translation: CASSQDPTGSYEQYF. This chain links TRBV3-1 with TRBJ2-7; TRBD1 matches 7 bases. Germline CDR1 LGHDT, CDR2 YNNKEL (reference sequence). The CDR3 totals 15 residues. Losses at the gene ends were 0 bases for V and 1 base for J; bases not matched to a gene: 3.

There are a few counts of this clonotype. The V call is TRBV4-3, the J call TRBJ1-2; perhaps TRBD1 as D (6 bases). Germline-derived CDR1 and CDR2 are LGHNA and YSLEER. Trimming pared 1 base from V and 1 base from J, leaving 13 bases between. The CDR3 is 16 amino acids. CDR3 in amino acids: CASSQAGAGDNYGYTF. The CDR3 DNA reads as TGCGCCAGCAGCCAAGCTGGGGCAGGGGATAACTATGGCTACACCTTC.

The chain employs TRBV28 and TRBJ2-5; tentatively, D is TRBD2 (7 bases). V was cut by 7 bases and J by 2 bases, with 20 bases left in between. The CDR3 length is 16 residues. From germline, CDR1 is MDHEN and CDR2 SYDVKM. Here the CDR3 DNA reads TGTGCCAGCACAGGAGGGGGGGGACGCGGGCAAGAGACCCAGTACTTC. It specifies CASTGGGGRGQETQYF.

Turning to this clonotype: This may come from a read error, since a much larger clone is one base off. J is TRBJ1-3 and V is TRBV7-2; D is unresolved. The CDR3 runs to 13 residues. In germline, CDR1 is SGHTA, CDR2 FQGNSA. CDR3 loop: CASSPGFGTTIYF. The CDR3 DNA is TGTGCCAGCAGCCCGGGGTTTGGAACCACCATATATTTT.

This clonotype turned up a few times. The chain is built from TRBV7-8 and TRBJ2-7; 7 nucleotides line up with TRBD1. The CDR3 extends over 12 amino acids. Germline lookup yields CDR1 SGHVS and CDR2 FQNEAQ. V lost 5 bases and J lost 7; bases outside the gene matches: 5. CDR3: CASSIRGWEQYF. As DNA, the CDR3 is TGTGCCAGCAGCATCAGGGGGTGGGAGCAGTACTTC.

The CDR3 is CASSLGQGEVETQYF. CDR3 in DNA: TGTGCCAGCAGCCTCGGACAGGGTGAAGTGGAGACCCAGTACTTC. V gene TRBV7-6 combines with J gene TRBJ2-5; 8 bases fit TRBD1. The CDR3 totals 15 residues. The V segment lost 5 bases and the J segment 5 bases; nucleotides outside the gene matches: 10. Germline CDR1 SGHVS, CDR2 FNYEAQ.

Note on this clonotype: A clone one base away is much larger, so this may be a read error. The chain has TRBV28 and TRBJ2-7, with D possibly matching TRBD2 (6 bases). The CDR3 is made up of 15 amino acids. CDR1 is MDHEN, CDR2 SYDVKM, per germline. Here the CDR3 reads CASSLRDWEAYEQNF. The CDR3, as DNA: TGTGCCAGCAGTCTCCGGGACTGGGAAGCCTACGAGCAGAACTTC.

This clonotype was recorded a few times. CDR3 sequence: CASSLADSADTIYF. In DNA, the CDR3 is TGCGCCAGCAGCTTGGCAGACTCGGCGGACACCATATATTTT. V gene TRBV5-1 combines with J gene TRBJ1-3; D is uncertain. CDR1 SGHRS and CDR2 YFSETQ come from the germline V gene. The CDR3 sequence is 14 residues long. Deletions cut 0 bases from V and 8 bases from J, with 12 bases between.

This clonotype occurred once. This chain connects TRBV20-1 to TRBJ1-1; tentatively, D is TRBD1 (5 bases). V was shortened by 0 bases and J by 6 bases, with 14 bases between the two germline ends. Germline CDR1 DFQATT, CDR2 SNEGSKA (reference sequence). The CDR3 covers 14 residues. Here the CDR3 reads CSARDPQGPAEAFF. The CDR3 DNA sequence: TGCAGTGCTAGAGATCCGCAGGGTCCCGCTGAAGCTTTCTTT.

The V gene is TRBV6-5, the J gene TRBJ1-5; 7 positions agree with TRBD1. The CDR3 is 15 amino acids. Germline-derived CDR1 and CDR2 are MNHEY and SVGAGI. After removal of 4 bases from V and 2 bases from J, the junction contained 5 bases not matched to a gene. The CDR3 DNA sequence: TGTGCCAGCAGTTCCACAGGGGCCGGCAATCAGCCCCAGCATTTT. Protein product: CASSSTGAGNQPQHF.

J is TRBJ1-5 and V is TRBV27; maybe TRBD1 (6 bases). This CDR3 spans 17 amino acids. Germline V CDR1 and CDR2: MNHEY, SMNVEV (reference sequence). The V and J ends lost 1 base and 2 bases respectively, with 15 bases between them. The CDR3 nucleotides read TGTGCCAGCAGTTTATTCGGGGGGCGACAAGGCAATCAGCCCCAGCATTTT. It is translated as CASSLFGGRQGNQPQHF.

J is TRBJ1-1 and V is TRBV6-2 or TRBV6-3, with D tentatively TRBD1 (5 bases). The CDR3 covers 13 residues. V was cut by 0 bases and J by 11 bases, with 13 bases left in between. Germline V CDR1 and CDR2: MNHEY, SVGEGT. The CDR3 nucleotides read TGTGCCAGCAGTTACTCGAGTCCTCCAGGGGCTTTCTTT. Its protein product is CASSYSSPPGAFF.

The chain uses TRBV28 and TRBJ1-1, with TRBD1 matching over 10 bases. CDR3 size: 15 residues. Germline CDR1 MDHEN, CDR2 SYDVKM. V was clipped by 4 bases and J by 1 base; unmatched bases: 3. The CDR3 bases are TGTGCCAGCAGTTCCCGGGACAGGGGGAACACTGAAGCTTTCTTT. As protein: CASSSRDRGNTEAFF.

There are a few counts of this clonotype. V is TRBV18 and J is TRBJ1-1; D may be TRBD1 (5 bases). V lost 2 bases, J lost 4 bases, and 8 bases lay in between. The CDR3 is 13 residues long. In germline, CDR1 is KGHSH, CDR2 LQKENI. The CDR3 spells CASSPVDSTEAFF. CDR3 coding DNA: TGTGCCAGCTCACCAGTAGACAGCACTGAAGCTTTCTTT. Supplemented by reference TRBV18 and TRBJ1-1, the full variable domain reads NAGVMQNPRHLVRRRGQEARLRCSPMKGHSHVYWYRQLPEEGLKFMVYLQKENIIDESGMPKERFSAEFPKEGPSILRIQQVVRGDSAAYFCASSPVDSTEAFFGQGTRLTVV.

With regard to this clonotype: The final CDR3 position lacks the conserved phenylalanine or tryptophan, pointing to a likely read error. The J gene is TRBJ2-1, the V gene TRBV19; the match to TRBD2 covers 15 bases. CDR1 and CDR2 (germline): LNHDA, SQIVND (reference sequence). The J segment lost 0 bases and the V segment lost 7 bases, leaving 7 bases of the junction unmatched. The length of the CDR3 is 18 residues. CDR3 DNA sequence: TGTGCCAGTAAGGGACTAGCGGGGGGTCTTAGCTCCTACAATGAGCAGTTCTTA. Translation: CASKGLAGGLSSYNEQFL.

This clonotype occurred a few times. The chain carries TRBV7-6 and TRBJ2-5; weak D call: TRBD2 (6 bases). CDR1 and CDR2 (germline): SGHVS, FNYEAQ. The V end was cut by 1 base, the J end by 10 bases, with 16 bases between. The CDR3 has 14 residues. CDR3 residues: CASSLVAAARDQYF. CDR3 bases: TGTGCCAGCAGCTTAGTAGCGGCCGCTAGGGACCAGTACTTC.

V gene TRBV5-8 combines with J gene TRBJ2-6; the D is unclear. Trimming shortened V by 4 bases and J by 0 bases, and 11 bases separated the two germline ends. The germline gives CDR1 SGHTS, CDR2 YDEGEE. This CDR3 spans 16 amino acids. CDR3 sequence reads: CASSRGTFSGANVLTF. The CDR3 region has the DNA TGTGCCAGCAGCCGAGGTACCTTCTCTGGGGCCAACGTCCTGACTTTC.

This clonotype showed up just a few times. The rearrangement joins TRBV4-2 to TRBJ2-7; 7 bases are shared with TRBD1. The CDR3 runs to 15 residues. Germline lookup yields CDR1 LGHNA and CDR2 YNFKEQ. Trimming took 3 bases from V and 3 from J; bases not matched to a gene: 8. The CDR3 region is CASSQADRDYYEQYF. The CDR3 DNA sequence: TGTGCCAGCAGCCAGGCTGACAGGGATTACTACGAGCAGTACTTC.